This is a list of T cell receptor beta chains from one sample in a study of blood T cell repertoires in COVID-19. The method was immunoSEQ multiplex PCR; TCRdb's version includes in-frame clones alone and lacks a portion of them. The sample carries 120,000 to 150,000 clones, around 87% recorded once. The sequenced material came from peripheral blood. These receptors were obtained from a woman aged 50 to 60 with active or convalescent COVID-19. The CDR3 runs from the conserved cysteine through the conserved F or W. The D gene is left open where the match is weak. Clone size is not always given. Where it is, it says once, few, many or a class for expanded clones.

d_gene	v_gene	abundance	j_gene	CDR3aa	CDR3nt
NA	TRBV5-5	NA	TRBJ1-2	CASSLGPQGTYGYTF	TGTGCCAGCAGCCTGGGGCCTCAGGGGACCTATGGCTACACCTTC
NA	TRBV28	NA	TRBJ1-2	CATVVGGYGYTF	TGTGCCACGGTCGTGGGGGGCTATGGCTACACCTTC
TRBD1	TRBV3-1/TRBV3-2	NA	TRBJ1-2	CASSQGSGGYTF	TGTGCCAGCAGCCAGGGATCAGGGGGGTACACCTTC
NA	TRBV18	NA	TRBJ1-6	CASSSGQRIPLHF	TGTGCCAGCTCCTCCGGACAACGGATACCCCTCCACTTT
NA	TRBV4-3	NA	TRBJ1-2	CASSQEWGGHDYGYTF	TGCGCCAGCAGCCAAGAATGGGGGGGGCACGACTATGGCTACACTTTC
NA	TRBV7-3	NA	TRBJ2-1	CASRLNRGEQFF	TGTGCCAGCAGGTTAAATAGAGGTGAGCAGTTCTTC
TRBD1	TRBV5-1	NA	TRBJ2-7	CASSLPGQGEGEQYF	TGCGCCAGCAGCCTGCCGGGACAGGGGGAGGGCGAGCAGTACTTC
NA	TRBV4-3	once	TRBJ2-1	CASSQMTSSYNEQFF	TGCGCCAGCAGCCAGATGACTAGCTCCTACAATGAGCAGTTCTTC
TRBD1	TRBV5-1	NA	TRBJ2-1	CASRVRQGQYNEQFF	TGCGCCAGCAGGGTCCGACAGGGGCAATACAATGAGCAGTTCTTC
NA	TRBV5-4	few	TRBJ1-6	CASSLISGTTNSPLHF	TGTGCCAGCAGCTTGATATCGGGTACTACGAATTCACCCCTCCACTTT
NA	TRBV7-2	NA	TRBJ1-3	CASSRVDTIYF	TGTGCCAGCAGCAGAGTCGACACCATATATTTT
TRBD1	TRBV19	once	TRBJ1-5	CASSIDPRRDRGQPQHF	TGTGCCAGTAGTATAGATCCGAGGAGGGACAGGGGGCAGCCCCAGCATTTT
TRBD2	TRBV5-4	NA	TRBJ2-7	CASSLPSGPQAREQYF	TGTGCCAGCAGCTTACCTAGCGGTCCTCAGGCGAGGGAGCAGTACTTC
TRBD2	TRBV7-2	NA	TRBJ2-5	CASSPGTIAGTQYF	TGTGCCAGCAGCCCTGGGACTATCGCAGGGACCCAGTACTTC
NA	TRBV19	few	TRBJ1-1	CASTGNTEAFF	TGTGCCAGCACTGGGAACACTGAAGCTTTCTTT
NA	TRBV7-2	NA	TRBJ2-2	CASSLRSGNTGELFF	TGTGCCAGCAGCTTAAGGTCGGGGAACACCGGGGAGCTGTTTTTT
TRBD1	TRBV5-1	many	TRBJ1-2	CASSLAGTGFVGGYTF	TGCGCCAGCAGCTTGGCAGGGACAGGGTTTGTTGGTGGCTACACCTTC